This TCR beta chain was recorded in a study of blood T cell repertoires in COVID-19. For the study at large: Material from acute and convalescent COVID-19 was sourced from the United States, Italy and Spain. T cells, B-cell-depleted T cells, or PBMCs provided the cDNA or gDNA that served as material.

Per the study methods: The assay estimated nucleated cells by amplifying reference gene primers. Assay used: immunoSEQ multiplex PCR; TCRdb lists only in-frame clones, some missing. D and trimming were read from the DNA, whereas the V and J calls and clone size are those reported in that table. The data show fewer than 100,000 clones, 65% to 90% seen once. The ends were cut back, 6 bases at V and 9 bases at J, with 14 bases in the middle. The CDR3 covers 12 residues. Germline values: CDR1 MNHEY, CDR2 SVGAGI. J is TRBJ1-1 and V is TRBV6-5; weak D call: TRBD1 (5 bases). Sequencing was carried out using peripheral blood. This TCR came from a man in his 60s with acute or convalescent COVID-19. The CDR3 DNA reads as TGTGCCAGCAGGCGGGGGGGAGCTAAAGCTTTCTTT. Its translation: CASRRGGAKAFF.